This T cell receptor (beta chain) stems from a study of blood T cells in healthy people across ages. As regards this clonotype: Its antigen is as yet unknown.

A second PCR, run for about 7 to 11 cycles, used a sample-barcoded 5' primer plus a J-beta primer mix. A template-switch adaptor with 12 random nucleotides tagged each cDNA molecule. MiXCR, run by TCRdb on the 5' RACE reads, gives a single entry per CDR3 protein. The repertoire holds approximately 880,000 distinct CDR3 sequences, 48% seen once, with around an eighth in the top ten. A minimum of 6.5 million PBMCs was isolated per sample. Points from the study as a whole: A roughly linear age-dependent decrease characterized TCR beta diversity per million T cells. Donor CMV status was unknown, possibly confounding expanded clonotype changes.

The specimen was blood. The clonotype originates from a man aged 30 to 45 in good health.

The DNA of the CDR3 is TGTGCCAGCAGTCCTTCACTACCTTGGGGGGCTGCTTTGGTGGTTTCACCCCTCCACTTT. Translating gives CASSPSLPWGAALVVSPLHF. The rearrangement links TRBV6-1 to TRBJ1-6; perhaps TRBD1 as D (6 bases). Germline V gene lookup returns CDR1 MNHNS and CDR2 SASEGT. The CDR3 runs 20 residues. Trimming took off 5 bases at V and 9 bases at J, with 32 bases between the two ends.